This TCR beta chain comes out of a study of OX40 agonist ivuxolimab in advanced cancers. For the study at large: In this trial design, patients received ivuxolimab intravenously at 0.01 to 10 mg/kg every 2 weeks. Overall study findings and caveats: CD4+ and CD8+ blood T cells expanded clonally by week 6 at 0.1 to 3.0 mg/kg.

About this clone itself: Its specificity is not known.

Germline V gene data show CDR1 as KGHSH and CDR2 as LQKENI. The CDR3 extends over 14 amino acids. V was shortened by 6 bases and J by 2 bases, with 12 bases between the two germline ends. Profiling relied on immunoSEQ multiplex PCR, and the TCRdb table lists in-frame clones only, not all of them. The data contain some 80,000 clones, 87% of them singletons. The gene calls are TRBV18 and TRBJ2-3; D gene unclear. The origin of this receptor is an adult with an advanced solid tumor such as melanoma, head and neck, liver or kidney cancer. Sequencing used CD4+ or CD8+ T cells sorted from blood, obtained in a trial of the OX40 agonist ivuxolimab. The CDR3 bases are TGTGCCAGCTCTCAAATGCCCTCCACAGATACGCAGTATTTT. Amino acids: CASSQMPSTDTQYF.